These 9 T cell receptor beta chains originate from one sample sequenced in a study of T and B cells in COVID-19 patients. BIOMED2 TRB-A/B primer pools were used in multiplex TRB PCR. TCRdb analysed the multiplex PCR reads with MiXCR anew, one entry per CDR3 protein. The table includes 15,000 to 20,000 distinct CDR3 sequences, just over 35% detected once. TRB was amplified from about 250-500 ng of blood genomic DNA. Sequenced: blood. These receptor sequences come from a human donor with active COVID-19.

This clonotype is categorized as medium-sized. DNA of the CDR3: TGTGCCAGTAGTCGTTATATGGGTAGCGGGGGGGCGATCACCGGGGAGCTGTTTTTT. Translation: CASSRYMGSGGAITGELFF. The chain recombines TRBV19 with TRBJ2-2, with 11 bases lining up with TRBD2. The CDR3 runs 19 residues. V shed 5 bases, J shed 4 bases, and the junction held 15 bases outside the gene matches. Germline CDR1 reads LNHDA; CDR2 reads SQIVND (reference sequence).

To note about this clonotype: A junction boundary mismatches the germline segment, possibly from a read error. The chain links TRBV4-3 to TRBJ2-1, with TRBD2 identical over 9 bases. The germline V gene has CDR1 LGHNA and CDR2 YSLEER. The CDR3 spans 16 residues. CDR3 region: CAISQDAGGLDNEQFF. The CDR3 DNA follows: TGTGCCATCAGCCAAGATGCGGGGGGGCTCGACAATGAGCAGTTCTTC.

This chain links TRBV10-3 with TRBJ2-3; the D gene is possibly TRBD1 (5 bases). The length of the CDR3 is 13 residues. Trimming removed 4 bases from V and 4 bases from J, with 9 bases in between. The germline gives CDR1 ENHRY, CDR2 SYGVKD. In DNA, the CDR3 is TGTGCCATCAGTGTGCAGGGTCCAGATACGCAGTATTTT. This codes for CAISVQGPDTQYF.

This chain connects TRBV7-4 to TRBJ1-3; D is uncertain. In germline, CDR1 is SGHVT, CDR2 SQSDAQ. V was clipped by 3 bases and J by 0 bases, with 9 bases between them. The CDR3 covers 15 residues. This CDR3 is CASSLAGYSGNTIYF. The CDR3 DNA follows: TGTGCCAGCAGCTTGGCGGGGTACTCTGGAAACACCATATATTTT.

The V call is TRBV6-5, the J call TRBJ1-2; 8 bases fit TRBD1. Losses at the gene ends were 7 bases for V and 5 bases for J; bases not matched to a gene: 9. CDR3 size: 14 residues. Germline V gene sequence: CDR1 MNHEY, CDR2 SVGAGI. CDR3: CASKVGQGGYGYTF. The CDR3 coding sequence is TGTGCCAGCAAAGTCGGACAGGGAGGATATGGCTACACCTTC.

In the case of this clonotype: A much larger clone differs from this one at a single base, so this may be a read error. The chain links TRBV19 to TRBJ1-5; TRBD1 aligns across 7 bases. The CDR3 consists of 14 residues. The germline V gene has CDR1 LNHDA and CDR2 SQIVND (reference sequence). The CDR3 spells CACSIDRVGQPQHF. The CDR3 nucleotides read TGTGCCTGTAGTATAGACAGGGTAGGTCAGCCCCAGCATTTT.

This clonotype occurred a few times. This chain joins TRBV18 and TRBJ1-1; 8 bases are shared with TRBD1. V was clipped by 2 bases and J by 8 bases; unmatched bases: 4. This CDR3 spans 13 amino acids. Germline V CDR1 and CDR2: KGHSH, LQKENI. CDR3 protein: CASSPIGTGEAFF. DNA of the CDR3: TGTGCCAGCTCACCAATTGGGACAGGAGAAGCTTTCTTT.

The chain links TRBV19 to TRBJ2-7; 7 bases are shared with TRBD1. J lost 4 bases, V lost 5 bases, and 11 bases had no gene match. CDR1 and CDR2 (germline): LNHDA, SQIVND (reference sequence). This CDR3 region has 15 residues. The CDR3 spells CASSLTGTAMYEQYF. CDR3 nucleotide sequence: TGTGCCAGTAGTCTGACCGGGACAGCCATGTACGAGCAGTACTTC.

The rearrangement uses TRBV27 and TRBJ2-3; 7 positions match TRBD1. Trimming took 5 bases from V and 1 from J; bases not matched to a gene: 6. Germline CDR1 MNHEY, CDR2 SMNVEV (reference sequence). The CDR3 has 15 amino acids. The CDR3 protein is CASSLRDSRTDTQYF. Here the CDR3 DNA reads TGTGCCAGCAGTCTCCGGGACAGTCGCACAGATACGCAGTATTTT.